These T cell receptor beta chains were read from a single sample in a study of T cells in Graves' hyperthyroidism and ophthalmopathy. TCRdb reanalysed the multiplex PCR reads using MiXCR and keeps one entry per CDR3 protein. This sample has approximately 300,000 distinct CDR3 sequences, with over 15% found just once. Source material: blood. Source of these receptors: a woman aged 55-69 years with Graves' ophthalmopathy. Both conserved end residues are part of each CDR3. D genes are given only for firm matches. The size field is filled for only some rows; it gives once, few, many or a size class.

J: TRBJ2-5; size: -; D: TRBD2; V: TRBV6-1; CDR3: CASNGVAGGETQYF; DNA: TGTGCCAGCAACGGCGTAGCGGGAGGAGAGACCCAGTACTTC
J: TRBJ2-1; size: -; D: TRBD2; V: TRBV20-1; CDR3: CSAPPGTSVYNEQFF; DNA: TGCAGTGCCCCCCCCGGGACTAGCGTTTACAATGAGCAGTTCTTC
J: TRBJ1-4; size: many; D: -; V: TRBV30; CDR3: CAWSFPGATNEKLFF; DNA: TGTGCCTGGAGTTTCCCAGGGGCAACTAATGAAAAACTGTTTTTT
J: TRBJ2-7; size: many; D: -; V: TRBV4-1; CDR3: CASSQVPKVSEQYF; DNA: TGCGCCAGCAGCCAAGTACCAAAGGTCAGCGAGCAGTACTTC
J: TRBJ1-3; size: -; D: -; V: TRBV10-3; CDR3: CAISGTAGNTIYF; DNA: TGTGCCATCAGTGGGACAGCTGGAAACACCATATATTTT
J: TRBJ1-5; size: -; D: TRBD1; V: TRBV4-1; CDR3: CASSWRTGNNQPQHF; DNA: TGCGCCAGCAGTTGGAGGACAGGGAACAATCAGCCCCAGCATTTT
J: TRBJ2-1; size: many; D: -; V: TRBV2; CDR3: CASSEGGFYSEQFF; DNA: TGTGCCAGCAGTGAAGGTGGGTTCTACAGTGAGCAGTTCTTC
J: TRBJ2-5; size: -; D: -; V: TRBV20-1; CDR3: CSARLEDKDRETQYF; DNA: TGCAGTGCTAGACTTGAAGACAAGGACCGAGAGACCCAGTACTTC
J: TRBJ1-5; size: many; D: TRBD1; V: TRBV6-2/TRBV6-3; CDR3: CASSLTGTGISNQPQHF; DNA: TGTGCCAGCAGTTTGACCGGGACAGGGATTAGCAATCAGCCCCAGCATTTT
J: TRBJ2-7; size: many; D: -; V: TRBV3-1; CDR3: CASSQAIGGRYEQYF; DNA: TGTGCCAGCAGCCAAGCAATCGGGGGGCGCTACGAGCAGTACTTC
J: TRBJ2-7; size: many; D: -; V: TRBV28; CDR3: CASSFRTFEQYF; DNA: TGTGCCAGCAGCTTTAGGACATTCGAGCAGTACTTC
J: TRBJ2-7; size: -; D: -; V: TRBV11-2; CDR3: CASRTGSSYEQYF; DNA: TGTGCCAGCAGGACGGGCAGCTCCTACGAGCAGTACTTC
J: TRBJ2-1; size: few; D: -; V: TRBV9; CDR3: CASSVLGGSTYNEQFF; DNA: TGTGCCAGCAGCGTCCTGGGGGGATCTACCTACAATGAGCAGTTCTTC
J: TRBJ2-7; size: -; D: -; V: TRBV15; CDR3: CATSRGGVWEQYF; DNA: TGTGCCACCAGCAGAGGGGGAGTATGGGAGCAGTACTTC
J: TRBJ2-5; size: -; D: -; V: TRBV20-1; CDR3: CSARAYTDRQETQYF; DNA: TGCAGTGCTAGAGCCTACACTGACAGACAAGAGACCCAGTACTTC
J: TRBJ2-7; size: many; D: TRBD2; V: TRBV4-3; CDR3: CASSQGTSGGPSYEQYF; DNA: TGCGCCAGCAGCCAGGGTACTAGCGGGGGCCCTTCCTACGAGCAGTACTTC
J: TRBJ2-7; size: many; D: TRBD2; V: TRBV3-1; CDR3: CASSRTSGGYEQYF; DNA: TGTGCCAGCAGCCGGACTAGCGGGGGATACGAGCAGTACTTC
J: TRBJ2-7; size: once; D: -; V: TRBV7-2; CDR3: CASSFRATDLYEQYF; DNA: TGTGCCAGCAGCTTCCGGGCAACGGACCTGTACGAGCAGTACTTC
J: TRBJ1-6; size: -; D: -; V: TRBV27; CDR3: CASSRQQSSYNSPLHF; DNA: TGTGCCAGCAGCCGCCAGCAGAGCTCCTATAATTCACCCCTCCACTTT
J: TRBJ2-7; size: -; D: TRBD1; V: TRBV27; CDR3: CAIGRTGDYEQYF; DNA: TGTGCCATCGGACGGACAGGGGACTACGAGCAGTACTTC
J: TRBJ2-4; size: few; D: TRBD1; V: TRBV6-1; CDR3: CASSPLRDRDKNIQYF; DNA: TGTGCCAGCAGCCCCCTCCGGGACAGGGACAAAAACATTCAGTACTTC
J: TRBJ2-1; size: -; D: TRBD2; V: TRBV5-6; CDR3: CASSSRGRASGNKVYNEQFF; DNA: TGTGCCAGCAGCTCTCGGGGGCGGGCTAGCGGGAACAAGGTCTACAATGAGCAGTTCTTC
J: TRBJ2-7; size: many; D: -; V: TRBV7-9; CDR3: CASSPRRETYEQYF; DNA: TGTGCCAGCAGCCCCCGACGGGAAACCTACGAGCAGTACTTC
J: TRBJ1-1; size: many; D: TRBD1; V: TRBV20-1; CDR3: CRPGQMNTEAFF; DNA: TGCAGGCCGGGACAGATGAACACTGAAGCTTTCTTT
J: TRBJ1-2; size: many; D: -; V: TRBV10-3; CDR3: CAISSGTRPSYGYTF; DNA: TGTGCCATCAGTTCCGGGACACGTCCGAGTTATGGCTACACCTTC
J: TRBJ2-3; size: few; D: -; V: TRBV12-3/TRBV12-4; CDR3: CASSSRQRDTQYF; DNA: TGTGCCAGCAGTTCGAGGCAAAGGGATACGCAGTATTTT
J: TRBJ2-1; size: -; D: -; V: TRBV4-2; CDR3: CASSQEWLQEREQFF; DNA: TGTGCCAGCAGCCAAGAATGGCTACAAGAGCGTGAGCAGTTCTTC
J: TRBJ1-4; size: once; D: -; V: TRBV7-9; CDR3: CASSSPWIATNEKLFF; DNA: TGTGCCAGCAGCTCTCCCTGGATTGCAACTAATGAAAAACTGTTTTTT
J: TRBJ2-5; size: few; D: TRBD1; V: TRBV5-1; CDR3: CASSRTGIETQYF; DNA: TGCGCCAGCAGCAGGACAGGGATTGAGACCCAGTACTTC
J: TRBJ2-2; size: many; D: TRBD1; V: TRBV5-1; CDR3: CATRTGGGGELFF; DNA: TGCGCCACCAGGACAGGGGGCGGCGGGGAGCTGTTTTTT
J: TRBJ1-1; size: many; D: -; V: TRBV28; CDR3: CASSFHRGRSMNTEAFF; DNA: TGTGCCAGCAGTTTTCACCGGGGACGTTCCATGAACACTGAAGCTTTCTTT
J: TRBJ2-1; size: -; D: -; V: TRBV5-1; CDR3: CASSHRLGGYNEQFF; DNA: TGCGCCAGCAGCCATCGACTAGGGGGGTACAATGAGCAGTTCTTC
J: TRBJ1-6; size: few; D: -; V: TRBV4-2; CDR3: CASSQDRTKGPLHF; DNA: TGTGCCAGCAGCCAAGATAGAACTAAAGGACCCCTCCACTTT
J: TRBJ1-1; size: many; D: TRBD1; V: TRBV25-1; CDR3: CASSETPGGNTEAFF; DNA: TGTGCCAGCAGTGAAACCCCAGGGGGGAACACTGAAGCTTTCTTT
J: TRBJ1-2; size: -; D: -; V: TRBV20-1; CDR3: CSVFSGLRNYGYTF; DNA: TGCAGTGTATTTTCGGGTCTTAGAAACTATGGCTACACCTTC
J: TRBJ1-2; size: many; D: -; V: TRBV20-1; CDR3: CSASIAALGGYTF; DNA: TGCAGTGCTAGCATCGCGGCCCTGGGGGGCTACACCTTC
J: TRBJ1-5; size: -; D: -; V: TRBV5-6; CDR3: CASSLHSQPQHF; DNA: TGTGCCAGCAGCTTACACTCTCAGCCCCAGCATTTT
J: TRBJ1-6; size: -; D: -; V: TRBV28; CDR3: CASSLGGLGRIYNSPLHF; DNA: TGTGCCAGCAGTTTAGGAGGACTGGGGCGGATCTATAATTCACCCCTCCACTTT
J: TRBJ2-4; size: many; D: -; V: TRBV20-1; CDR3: CSARDLQSQLAKNIQYF; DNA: TGCAGTGCTAGAGATTTGCAGTCGCAATTAGCCAAAAACATTCAGTACTTC
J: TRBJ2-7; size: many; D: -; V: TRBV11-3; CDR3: CASSVTGTYEQYF; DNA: TGTGCCAGCAGCGTAACAGGGACGTACGAGCAGTACTTC
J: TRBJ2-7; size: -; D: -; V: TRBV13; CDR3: CASSFREKGFYEQYF; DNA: TGTGCCAGCAGCTTCCGGGAGAAGGGTTTCTACGAGCAGTACTTC
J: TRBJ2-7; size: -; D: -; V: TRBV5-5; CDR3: CASSLLDGEQYF; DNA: TGTGCCAGCAGCTTGTTGGACGGCGAGCAGTACTTC
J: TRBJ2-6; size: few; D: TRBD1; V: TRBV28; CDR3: CASGTGGFSGANVLTF; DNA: TGTGCCAGCGGGACAGGGGGCTTCTCTGGGGCCAACGTCCTGACTTTC
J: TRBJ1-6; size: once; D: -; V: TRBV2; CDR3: CASSESRGGNSPLHF; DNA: TGTGCCAGCAGTGAAAGTAGGGGAGGAAATTCACCCCTCCACTTT
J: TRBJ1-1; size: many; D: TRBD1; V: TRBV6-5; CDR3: CASSYITGGRNTEAFF; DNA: TGTGCCAGCAGTTACATCACAGGGGGCAGGAACACTGAAGCTTTCTTT
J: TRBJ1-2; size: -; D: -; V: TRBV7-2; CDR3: CASSQEGLLYGYTF; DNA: TGCGCCAGCAGCCAAGAAGGGTTGCTATATGGCTACACCTTC
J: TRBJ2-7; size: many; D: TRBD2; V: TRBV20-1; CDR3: CSAPTSWSSYEQYF; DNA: TGCAGTGCTCCGACTAGCTGGAGCTCCTACGAGCAGTACTTC
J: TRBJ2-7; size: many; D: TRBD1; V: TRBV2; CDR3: CASSAQGAWEQYF; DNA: TGTGCCAGCAGTGCCCAGGGGGCCTGGGAGCAGTACTTC
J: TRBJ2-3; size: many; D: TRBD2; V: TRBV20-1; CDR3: CSARDPLAGGDTQYF; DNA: TGCAGTGCTAGAGATCCCCTAGCGGGGGGAGATACGCAGTATTTT
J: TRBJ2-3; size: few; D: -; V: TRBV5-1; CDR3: CASSRNTQGTDTQYF; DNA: TGCGCCAGCAGCCGAAACACACAGGGCACAGATACGCAGTATTTT
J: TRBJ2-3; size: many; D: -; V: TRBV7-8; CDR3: CASSFTGFVADTQYF; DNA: TGTGCCAGCAGCTTCACAGGGTTCGTAGCAGATACGCAGTATTTT
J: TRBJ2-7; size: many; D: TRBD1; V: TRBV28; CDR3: CASISFGDPGQGTYYEQYF; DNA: TGTGCCAGCATCAGTTTTGGGGACCCCGGACAGGGGACCTATTACGAGCAGTACTTC
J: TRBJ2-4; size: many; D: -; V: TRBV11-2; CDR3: CASSPPKGRAKNIQYF; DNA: TGTGCCAGCAGCCCCCCCAAAGGGCGCGCCAAAAACATTCAGTACTTC
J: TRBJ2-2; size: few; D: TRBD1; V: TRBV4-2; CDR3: CASNLRTGRGTGELFF; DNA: TGTGCCAGCAACCTCAGGACAGGGCGGGGCACCGGGGAGCTGTTTTTT
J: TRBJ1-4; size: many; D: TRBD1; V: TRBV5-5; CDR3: CASSSVTGVANEKLFF; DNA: TGTGCCAGCAGCTCGGTAACAGGGGTCGCTAATGAAAAACTGTTTTTT
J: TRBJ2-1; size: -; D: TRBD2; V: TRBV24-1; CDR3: CATSEGTSGSGRGEQFF; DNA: TGTGCCACCAGTGAGGGGACTAGCGGGAGTGGGAGGGGTGAGCAGTTCTTC
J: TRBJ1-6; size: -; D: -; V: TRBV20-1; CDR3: CSARDAGDYSPLHF; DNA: TGCAGTGCTAGAGATGCAGGGGACTACTCACCCCTCCACTTT